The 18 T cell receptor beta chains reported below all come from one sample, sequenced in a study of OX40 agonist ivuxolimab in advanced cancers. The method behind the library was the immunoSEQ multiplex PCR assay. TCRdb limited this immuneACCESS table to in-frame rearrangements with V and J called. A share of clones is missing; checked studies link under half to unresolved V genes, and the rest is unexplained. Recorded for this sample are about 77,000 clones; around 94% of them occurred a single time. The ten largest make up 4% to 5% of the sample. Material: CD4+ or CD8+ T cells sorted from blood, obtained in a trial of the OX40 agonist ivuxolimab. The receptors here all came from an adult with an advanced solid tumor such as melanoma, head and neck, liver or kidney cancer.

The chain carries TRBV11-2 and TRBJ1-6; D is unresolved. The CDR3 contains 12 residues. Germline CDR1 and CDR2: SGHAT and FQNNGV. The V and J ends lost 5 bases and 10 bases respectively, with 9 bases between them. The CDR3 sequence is CASSLVGSPLHF. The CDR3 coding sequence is TGTGCCAGCAGCCTCGTCGGCTCACCCCTCCACTTT. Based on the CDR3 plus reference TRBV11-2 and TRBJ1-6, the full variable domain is EAGVAQSPRYKIIEKRQSVAFWCNPISGHATLYWYQQILGQGPKLLIQFQNNGVVDDSQLPKDRFSAERLKGVDSTLKIQPAKLEDSAVYLCASSLVGSPLHFGNGTRLTVT.

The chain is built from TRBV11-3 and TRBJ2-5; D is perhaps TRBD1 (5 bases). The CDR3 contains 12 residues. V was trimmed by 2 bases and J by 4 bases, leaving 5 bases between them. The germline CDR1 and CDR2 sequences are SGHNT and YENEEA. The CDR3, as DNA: TGTGCCAGCAGCTTACAGGGAGAGACCCAGTACTTC. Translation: CASSLQGETQYF.

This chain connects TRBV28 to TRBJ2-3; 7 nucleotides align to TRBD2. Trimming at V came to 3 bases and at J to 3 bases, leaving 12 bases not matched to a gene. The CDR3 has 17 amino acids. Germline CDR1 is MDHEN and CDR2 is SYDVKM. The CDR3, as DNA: TGTGCCAGCAGTTTTGGGTGGGGCGGGAGAAGTACAGATACGCAGTATTTT. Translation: CASSFGWGGRSTDTQYF.

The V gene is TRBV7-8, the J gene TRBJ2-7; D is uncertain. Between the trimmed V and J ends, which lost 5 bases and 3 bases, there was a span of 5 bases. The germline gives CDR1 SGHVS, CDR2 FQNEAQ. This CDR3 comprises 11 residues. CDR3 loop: CASSPHYEQYF. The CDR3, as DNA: TGTGCCAGCAGCCCGCACTACGAGCAGTACTTC.

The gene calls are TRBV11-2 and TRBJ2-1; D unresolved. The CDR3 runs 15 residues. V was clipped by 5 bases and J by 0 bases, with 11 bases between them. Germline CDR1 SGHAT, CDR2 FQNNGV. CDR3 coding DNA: TGTGCCAGCAGCGGACCAACCCCCTCCTACAATGAGCAGTTCTTC. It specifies CASSGPTPSYNEQFF.

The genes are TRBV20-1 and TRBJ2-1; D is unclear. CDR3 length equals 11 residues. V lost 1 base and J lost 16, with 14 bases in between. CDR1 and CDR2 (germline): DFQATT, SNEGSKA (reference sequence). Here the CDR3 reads CSARVGEVRFF. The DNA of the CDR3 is TGCAGTGCTAGAGTAGGAGAAGTCAGATTCTTC.

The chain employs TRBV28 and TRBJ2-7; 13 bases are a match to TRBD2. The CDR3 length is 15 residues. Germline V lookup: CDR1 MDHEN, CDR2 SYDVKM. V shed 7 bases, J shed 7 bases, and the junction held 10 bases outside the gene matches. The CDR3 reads CASNPWTSGSVEQYF. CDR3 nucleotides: TGTGCCAGCAACCCGTGGACTAGCGGGAGTGTTGAGCAGTACTTC.

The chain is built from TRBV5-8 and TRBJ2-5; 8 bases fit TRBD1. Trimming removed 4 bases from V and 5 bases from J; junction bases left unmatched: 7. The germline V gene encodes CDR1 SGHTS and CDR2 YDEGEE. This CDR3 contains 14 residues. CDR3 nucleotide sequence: TGTGCCAGCAGCCCAGGACAGGGCTGGGAGACCCAGTACTTC. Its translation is CASSPGQGWETQYF.

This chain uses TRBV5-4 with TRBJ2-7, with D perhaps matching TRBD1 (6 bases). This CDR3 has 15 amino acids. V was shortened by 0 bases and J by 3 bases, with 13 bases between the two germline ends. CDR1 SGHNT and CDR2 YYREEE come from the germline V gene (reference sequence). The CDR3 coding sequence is TGTGCCAGCAGCTTGGGTTCAGGGGTGGGCTACGAGCAGTACTTC. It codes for CASSLGSGVGYEQYF.

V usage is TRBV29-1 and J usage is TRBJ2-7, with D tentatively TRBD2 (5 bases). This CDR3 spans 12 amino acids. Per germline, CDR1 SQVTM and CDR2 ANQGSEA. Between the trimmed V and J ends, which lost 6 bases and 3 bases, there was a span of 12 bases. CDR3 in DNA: TGCAGCGTCTCTAGCTTCTTCTACGAGCAGTACTTC. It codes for CSVSSFFYEQYF.

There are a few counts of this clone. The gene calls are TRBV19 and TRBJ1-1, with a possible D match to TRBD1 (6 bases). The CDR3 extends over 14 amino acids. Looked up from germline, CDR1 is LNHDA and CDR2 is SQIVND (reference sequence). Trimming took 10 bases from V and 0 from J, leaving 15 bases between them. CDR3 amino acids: CATRRGAMNTEAFF. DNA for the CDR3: TGTGCCACACGCCGGGGGGCAATGAACACTGAAGCTTTCTTT.

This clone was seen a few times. The DNA for the CDR3 is TGTGCCAGCAGCTTAGCATTAACAGCAGATACGCAGTATTTT. The encoded protein is CASSLALTADTQYF. V and J are TRBV7-2 and TRBJ2-3, with D unclear. This CDR3 has 14 amino acids. Trimming shortened V by 0 bases and J by 4 bases, and 8 bases separated the two germline ends. Germline V gene lookup returns CDR1 SGHTA and CDR2 FQGNSA.

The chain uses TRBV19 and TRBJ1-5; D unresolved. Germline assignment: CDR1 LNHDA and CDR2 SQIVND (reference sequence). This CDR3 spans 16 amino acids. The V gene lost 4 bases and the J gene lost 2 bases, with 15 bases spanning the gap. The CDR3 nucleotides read TGTGCCAGTAGTACCCGGAGGGTCAGAGGCAATCAGCCCCAGCATTTT. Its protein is CASSTRRVRGNQPQHF.

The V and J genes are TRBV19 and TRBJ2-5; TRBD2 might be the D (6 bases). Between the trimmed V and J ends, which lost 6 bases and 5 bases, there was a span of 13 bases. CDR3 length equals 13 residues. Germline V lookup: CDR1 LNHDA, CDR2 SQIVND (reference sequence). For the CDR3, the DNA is TGTGCCAGTAGCATCCTACGGGGGGAGACCCAGTACTTC. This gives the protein CASSILRGETQYF.

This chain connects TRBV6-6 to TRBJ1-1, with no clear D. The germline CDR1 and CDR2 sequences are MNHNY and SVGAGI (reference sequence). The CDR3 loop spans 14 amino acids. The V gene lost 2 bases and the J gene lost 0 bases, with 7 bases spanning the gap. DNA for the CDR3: TGTGCCAGCAGTTACAGGACCGTGAACACTGAAGCTTTCTTT. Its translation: CASSYRTVNTEAFF.

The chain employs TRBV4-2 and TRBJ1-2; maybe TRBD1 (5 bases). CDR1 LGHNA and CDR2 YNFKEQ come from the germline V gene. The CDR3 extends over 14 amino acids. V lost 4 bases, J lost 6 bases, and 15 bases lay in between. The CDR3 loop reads CASSPAGTINGYTF. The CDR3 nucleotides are TGTGCCAGCAGCCCGGCCGGGACGATCAATGGCTACACCTTC.

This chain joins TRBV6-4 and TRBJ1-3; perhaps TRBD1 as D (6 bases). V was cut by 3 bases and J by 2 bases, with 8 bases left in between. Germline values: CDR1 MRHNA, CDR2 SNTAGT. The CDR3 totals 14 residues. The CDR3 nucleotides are TGTGCCAGCAGTGAGGGGGCGCCTGGAAACACCATATATTTT. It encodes CASSEGAPGNTIYF.

DNA for the CDR3: TGTGCCAGCAGCTTTCGACCCAGCGGTGGGCAGTTCTTC. This gives the protein CASSFRPSGGQFF. The rearrangement joins TRBV12-1 to TRBJ2-1; the DNA was not compared with TRBD2, the D call given in the table. TRBV12-1 is a pseudogene segment. CDR3 length: 13 amino acids.